This entry lists 29 T cell receptor beta chains sequenced from one sample in a study of Tregs in tolerant kidney transplant recipients. Profiled with immunoSEQ multiplex PCR; TCRdb holds only in-frame clones, not every one. The sample yields some 110,000 clones, roughly 93% seen once. The material sequenced was CD4+ T cells from blood. Receptors originate from a human donor in good health.

This rearrangement joins TRBV18 to TRBJ2-1, with TRBD1 matching over 8 bases. J was trimmed by 5 bases and V by 3 bases; bases with no gene match: 3. This CDR3 region has 14 residues. The germline gives CDR1 KGHSH, CDR2 LQKENI. CDR3 DNA sequence: TGTGCCAGCTCACCCGGGACAGGTCACAATGAGCAGTTCTTC. Protein product: CASSPGTGHNEQFF. Full variable domain (outside the CDR3, taken from reference TRBV18 and TRBJ2-1): NAGVMQNPRHLVRRRGQEARLRCSPMKGHSHVYWYRQLPEEGLKFMVYLQKENIIDESGMPKERFSAEFPKEGPSILRIQQVVRGDSAAYFCASSPGTGHNEQFFGPGTRLTVL.

The gene calls are TRBV19 and TRBJ2-5, with D tentatively TRBD1 (6 bases). The CDR3 runs 14 residues. From germline, CDR1 is LNHDA and CDR2 SQIVND (reference sequence). V was pared by 6 bases and J by 5 bases, with 16 bases between. CDR3 loop: CASSTLGGLETQYF. The CDR3 DNA reads TGTGCCAGTAGCACGCTAGGGGGATTGGAGACCCAGTACTTC. The full variable domain, completed using reference TRBV19 and TRBJ2-5, is DGGITQSPKYLFRKEGQNVTLSCEQNLNHDAMYWYRQDPGQGLRLIYYSQIVNDFQKGDIAEGYSVSREKKESFPLTVTSAQKNPTAFYLCASSTLGGLETQYFGPGTRLLVL.

V and J are TRBV25-1 and TRBJ2-4, with 7 nucleotides matching TRBD2. The V and J ends lost 3 bases and 1 base, in that order; junction bases with no gene match: 6. CDR1 and CDR2 (germline): MGHDK, SYGVNS. CDR3 length: 16 residues. The CDR3 sequence: CASSDAIGGAKNIQYF. CDR3 in DNA: TGTGCCAGCAGTGACGCCATCGGGGGGGCCAAAAACATTCAGTACTTC.

The V and J genes are TRBV18 and TRBJ2-7; 10 bases fit TRBD1. The CDR3 is made up of 15 amino acids. In germline, CDR1 is KGHSH, CDR2 LQKENI. V trimming: 4 bases; J trimming: 2 bases; junction bases outside the gene matches: 5. CDR3 in amino acids: CASSQPGTGAYEQYF. The DNA of the CDR3 is TGTGCCAGCTCACAGCCAGGGACAGGGGCCTACGAGCAGTACTTC.

V is TRBV13 and J is TRBJ2-7; D tentatively fits TRBD1 or TRBD2 (5 bases each). Trimming stripped 5 bases from V and 1 base from J, with 12 bases between. The CDR3 consists of 14 residues. Germline CDR1 and CDR2: PRHDT and FYEKMQ (reference sequence). CDR3 region: CASSAGGGSYEQYF. CDR3 nucleotide sequence: TGTGCCAGCAGCGCTGGGGGTGGATCCTACGAGCAGTACTTC. The full variable domain, its missing parts supplied by reference TRBV13 and TRBJ2-7, is AAGVIQSPRHLIKEKRETATLKCYPIPRHDTVYWYQQGPGQDPQFLISFYEKMQSDKGSIPDRFSAQQFSDYHSELNMSSLELGDSALYFCASSAGGGSYEQYFGPGTRLTVT.

The genes are TRBV5-5 and TRBJ1-2, with TRBD1 matching 7 bases. The CDR3 covers 14 residues. V was clipped by 4 bases and J by 3 bases; unmatched bases: 6. CDR1 is SGHKS and CDR2 is YYEKEE in the germline V gene (reference sequence). The CDR3 bases are TGTGCCAGCAGCATGGACAGGTATTACTATGGCTACACCTTC. Its translation is CASSMDRYYYGYTF.

The chain recombines TRBV4-2 with TRBJ2-6, with a weak D call TRBD2 (5 bases). The CDR3 runs 18 residues. In germline, CDR1 is LGHNA, CDR2 YNFKEQ. V lost 5 bases to trimming and J lost 0 bases, with 17 bases between them. CDR3 DNA sequence: TGTGCCAGCAGCAAGAGCCAGCGGTTCCTCTCTGGGGCCAACGTCCTGACTTTC. Translating gives CASSKSQRFLSGANVLTF.

The chain combines TRBV5-1 with TRBJ2-2, with 7 bases fitting TRBD1. CDR1 and CDR2 from the germline V gene are SGHRS and YFSETQ. Trimming removed 0 bases from V and 4 bases from J; junction bases left unmatched: 3. The CDR3 length is 15 residues. CDR3 sequence: CASSLVTGSTGELFF. CDR3 coding DNA: TGCGCCAGCAGCTTGGTGACAGGGAGCACCGGGGAGCTGTTTTTT.

The chain combines TRBV9 with TRBJ2-1; 9 nucleotides match TRBD1. V gave up 0 bases and J gave up 0 bases; unmatched junction bases: 1. The CDR3 covers 16 residues. Germline loops: CDR1 SGDLS, CDR2 YYNGEE. In DNA form, the CDR3 reads TGTGCCAGCAGCGTAGTGGGACAGGGCTCCTACAATGAGCAGTTCTTC. Its translation: CASSVVGQGSYNEQFF.

The chain employs TRBV20-1 and TRBJ1-1, with D possibly TRBD1 on 5 matching bases. Germline CDR1 DFQATT, CDR2 SNEGSKA (reference sequence). V lost 6 bases, J lost 6 bases, and 11 bases lay in between. The CDR3 spans 11 residues. CDR3 DNA: TGCAGTGCGCAGACCAGGGCTGAAGCTTTCTTT. Residues: CSAQTRAEAFF.

V usage is TRBV5-4 and J usage is TRBJ1-6, with D hard to call. The CDR3 runs 14 residues. V dropped 0 bases and J dropped 11 bases, with 12 bases sitting between them. Germline V gene lookup returns CDR1 SGHNT and CDR2 YYREEE (reference sequence). The CDR3 bases are TGTGCCAGCAGCTTGGACGGGCCCCCTACACCCCTCCACTTT. Translating gives CASSLDGPPTPLHF.

This clone was recorded once. The J gene is TRBJ1-2, the V gene TRBV19, with D hard to call. In germline, CDR1 is LNHDA, CDR2 SQIVND (reference sequence). V was clipped by 7 bases and J by 4 bases, with 16 bases between them. The CDR3 is 14 amino acids. This chain's CDR3 is CASNMGFRGYGYTF. CDR3 DNA sequence: TGTGCCAGTAATATGGGGTTCCGTGGCTATGGCTACACCTTC.

The CDR3 nucleotides are TGTGCCAGCAGCGAGACTCGCCCAGGCCGCACAGATACGCAGTATTTT. Amino acids: CASSETRPGRTDTQYF. The chain recombines TRBV13 with TRBJ2-3, with D unclear. Per germline, CDR1 PRHDT and CDR2 FYEKMQ (reference sequence). This CDR3 has 16 residues. The ends were cut back, 5 bases at V and 1 base at J, with 16 bases in the middle.

This chain links TRBV15 with TRBJ1-3; 8 bases map to TRBD1. After removal of 7 bases from V and 0 bases from J, the junction contained 11 bases not matched to a gene. Germline CDR1 is LNHNV and CDR2 is YYDKDF (reference sequence). CDR3 length equals 17 residues. CDR3: CATTKGQAPYSGNTIYF. The CDR3 coding sequence is TGTGCCACCACAAAGGGACAGGCCCCCTACTCTGGAAACACCATATATTTT.

The CDR3 loop reads CASWSGGLSGNTIYF. The DNA of the CDR3 is TGTGCCAGCTGGAGCGGGGGACTCTCTGGAAACACCATATATTTT. The genes are TRBV6-5 and TRBJ1-3; D perhaps matches TRBD1 (5 bases). Trimming left V 8 bases short and J 0 bases short, with 14 bases between. Germline V CDR1 and CDR2: MNHEY, SVGAGI. The CDR3 covers 15 residues.

This clone was counted only a few times. The chain links TRBV11-2 to TRBJ2-5; TRBD1 or TRBD2 may be the D gene (6 bases each). Germline assignment: CDR1 SGHAT and CDR2 FQNNGV. The CDR3 has 13 residues. V lost 6 bases to trimming and J lost 5 bases, with 13 bases between them. The CDR3 region is CASRVQGRETQYF. CDR3 nucleotides: TGTGCCAGCAGAGTGCAGGGGAGGGAGACCCAGTACTTC.

The chain combines TRBV7-6 with TRBJ2-1; TRBD2 matches 12 bases. CDR3 length equals 15 residues. The V gene's germline CDR1 is SGHVS and CDR2 FNYEAQ. J was trimmed by 4 bases and V by 4 bases; bases with no gene match: 2. CDR3 nucleotides: TGTGCCAGCAGCTCGACTAGCGGGAGATACAATGAGCAGTTCTTC. It codes for CASSSTSGRYNEQFF.

V gene TRBV7-3 combines with J gene TRBJ2-1, with D perhaps TRBD2 (5 bases). Germline V gene sequence: CDR1 SGHTA, CDR2 FQGTGA. The CDR3 has 12 amino acids. V shed 5 bases and J shed 10 bases, with 12 bases lying between them. This chain's CDR3 is CASSEGTEEQFF. Written as DNA, the CDR3 is TGTGCCAGCAGCGAGGGCACAGAGGAGCAGTTCTTC.

V gene TRBV6-5 combines with J gene TRBJ2-2; 12 bases map to TRBD1. The CDR3 runs 16 residues. Germline-derived CDR1 and CDR2 are MNHEY and SVGAGI. The V and J ends lost 2 bases and 7 bases, in that order; junction bases with no gene match: 5. The CDR3 here is CASSYRDRGLGGELFF. DNA for the CDR3: TGTGCCAGCAGTTACAGGGACAGGGGGCTTGGCGGGGAGCTGTTTTTT.

V is TRBV14 and J is TRBJ1-4, with TRBD1 identical over 7 bases. The junction had 9 bases not matched to a gene; V was cut back by 3 bases and J by 8 bases. Germline V CDR1 and CDR2: SGHDN, FVKESK. The CDR3 consists of 15 residues. The CDR3 protein is CASSQVFDRAEKLFF. The DNA of the CDR3 is TGTGCCAGCAGCCAGGTGTTTGACAGGGCCGAAAAACTGTTTTTT.

In this sample, this clone turned up once. The J gene is TRBJ1-1, the V gene TRBV2; D is uncertain. This CDR3 is built from 15 residues. The V end lost 7 bases, the J end lost 2 bases, and 17 bases lay between the germline ends. The germline V gene encodes CDR1 SNHLY and CDR2 FYNNEI. The CDR3 here is CASKGWIDRNTEAFF. For the CDR3, the DNA is TGTGCCAGCAAAGGATGGATTGATCGTAACACTGAAGCTTTCTTT.

This chain links TRBV27 with TRBJ1-2; weak D call: TRBD1 (6 bases). Looked up from germline, CDR1 is MNHEY and CDR2 is SMNVEV (reference sequence). Trimming cost V 1 base and J 3 bases, with 12 bases left between them. CDR3 length: 15 residues. CDR3 nucleotide sequence: TGTGCCAGCAGTTTATACAGGGACCCTCACTATGGCTACACCTTC. It specifies CASSLYRDPHYGYTF.

V usage is TRBV18 and J usage is TRBJ2-5, with D maybe TRBD2 (6 bases). The CDR3 length is 14 residues. Germline-derived CDR1 and CDR2 are KGHSH and LQKENI. The V gene lost 3 bases and the J gene lost 3 bases, with 11 bases spanning the gap. The CDR3 sequence is CASSPRGAEETQYF. The CDR3, as DNA: TGTGCCAGCTCACCCCGCGGGGCGGAAGAGACCCAGTACTTC. Using reference TRBV18 and TRBJ2-5 for the parts outside the CDR3, the full variable domain is NAGVMQNPRHLVRRRGQEARLRCSPMKGHSHVYWYRQLPEEGLKFMVYLQKENIIDESGMPKERFSAEFPKEGPSILRIQQVVRGDSAAYFCASSPRGAEETQYFGPGTRLLVL.

Only one count was recorded for this clone. The rearrangement uses TRBV6-1 and TRBJ1-2; D gene unclear. Germline assignment: CDR1 MNHNS and CDR2 SASEGT. This CDR3 is built from 14 residues. Trimming took off 0 bases at V and 8 bases at J, with 13 bases between the two ends. The CDR3 reads CASSEALGLWGYTF. In DNA form, the CDR3 reads TGTGCCAGCAGTGAAGCGCTGGGTCTATGGGGCTACACCTTC.

The chain employs TRBV11-2 and TRBJ2-7, with a possible D match to TRBD2 (6 bases). The CDR3 sequence is 15 residues long. CDR1 is SGHAT and CDR2 is FQNNGV in the germline V gene. The ends were cut back, 1 base at V and 0 bases at J, with 10 bases in the middle. The CDR3 sequence: CASSLVAVSSYEQYF. CDR3 nucleotide sequence: TGTGCCAGCAGCTTAGTAGCGGTGAGCTCCTACGAGCAGTACTTC.

The chain joins TRBV11-2 to TRBJ1-2; the D gene is possibly TRBD1 (6 bases). The CDR3 contains 15 residues. CDR1 is SGHAT, CDR2 FQNNGV, per germline. The V end lost 3 bases, the J end lost 7 bases, and 18 bases lay between the germline ends. CDR3: CASSFGGRVGFGYTF. The DNA for the CDR3 is TGTGCCAGCAGCTTTGGGGGCAGGGTCGGGTTTGGCTACACCTTC.

The chain employs TRBV6-1 and TRBJ1-3; D might be TRBD1 (5 bases). The CDR3 sequence is 17 residues long. V was clipped by 2 bases and J by 0 bases, with 14 bases between them. From germline, CDR1 is MNHNS and CDR2 SASEGT. CDR3 in DNA: TGTGCCAGCAGTGAAATAACAGGTTCTCGCTCTGGAAACACCATATATTTT. Amino acids: CASSEITGSRSGNTIYF.

The J gene is TRBJ2-2, the V gene TRBV23-1; 13 nucleotides align to TRBD2. TRBV23-1 is an ORF, with its function uncertain. J lost 5 bases, V lost 0 bases, and 9 bases had no gene match. This CDR3 has 19 residues. The CDR3 DNA is TGCGCCAGCAGTCAATCGTTAACTAGCGGGAGGGCATGGACCGGGGAGCTGTTTTTT. Residues: CASSQSLTSGRAWTGELFF.

The gene calls are TRBV7-8 and TRBJ2-7; unclear D gene. CDR1 and CDR2 (germline): SGHVS, FQNEAQ. Trimming shortened V by 5 bases and J by 0 bases, and 5 bases separated the two germline ends. The CDR3 totals 12 residues. In DNA form, the CDR3 reads TGTGCCAGCAGCCCATACTCCTACGAGCAGTACTTC. Amino acid sequence: CASSPYSYEQYF. Complete variable domain (other parts from reference TRBV7-8 and TRBJ2-7): GAGVSQSPRYKVAKRGQDVALRCDPISGHVSLFWYQQALGQGPEFLTYFQNEAQLDKSGLPSDRFFAERPEGSVSTLKIQRTQQEDSAVYLCASSPYSYEQYFGPGTRLTVT.